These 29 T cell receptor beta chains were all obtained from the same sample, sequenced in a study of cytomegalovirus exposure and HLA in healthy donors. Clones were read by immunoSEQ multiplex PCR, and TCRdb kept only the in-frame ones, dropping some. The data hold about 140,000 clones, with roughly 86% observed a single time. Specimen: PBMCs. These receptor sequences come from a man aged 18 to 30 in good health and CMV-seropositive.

CDR3 region: CASSLDGGRAHEQYF. The CDR3 DNA follows: TGTGCCAGCAGCTTAGATGGCGGGAGGGCCCACGAGCAGTACTTC. V is TRBV11-3 and J is TRBJ2-7, with 9 bases that match TRBD2. This CDR3 spans 15 amino acids. V shed 0 bases, J shed 5 bases, and the junction held 5 bases outside the gene matches. CDR1 and CDR2 from the germline V gene are SGHNT and YENEEA.

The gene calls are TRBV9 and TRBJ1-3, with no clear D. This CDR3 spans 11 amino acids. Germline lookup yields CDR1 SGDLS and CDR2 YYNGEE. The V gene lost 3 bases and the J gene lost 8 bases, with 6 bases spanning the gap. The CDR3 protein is CASSAGDTIYF. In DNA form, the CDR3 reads TGTGCCAGCAGCGCCGGGGACACCATATATTTT.

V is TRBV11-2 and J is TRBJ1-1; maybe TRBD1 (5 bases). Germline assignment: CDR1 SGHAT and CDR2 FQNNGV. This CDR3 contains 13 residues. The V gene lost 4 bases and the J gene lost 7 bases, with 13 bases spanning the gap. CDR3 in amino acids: CASSSRETVEAFF. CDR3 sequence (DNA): TGTGCCAGCAGCTCACGCGAGACAGTTGAAGCTTTCTTT.

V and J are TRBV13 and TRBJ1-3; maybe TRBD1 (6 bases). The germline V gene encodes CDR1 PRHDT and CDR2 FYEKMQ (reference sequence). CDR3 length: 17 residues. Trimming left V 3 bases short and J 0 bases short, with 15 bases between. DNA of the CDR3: TGTGCCAGCAGCTTCATAGCCGACAGGTCCTCTGGAAACACCATATATTTT. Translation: CASSFIADRSSGNTIYF.

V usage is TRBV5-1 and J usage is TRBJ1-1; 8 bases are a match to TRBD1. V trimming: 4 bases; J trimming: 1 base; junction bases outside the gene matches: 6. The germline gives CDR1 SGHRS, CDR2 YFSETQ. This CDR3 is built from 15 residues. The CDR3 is CASSNRTGQNTEAFF. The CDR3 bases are TGCGCCAGCAGCAACCGGACAGGGCAGAACACTGAAGCTTTCTTT.

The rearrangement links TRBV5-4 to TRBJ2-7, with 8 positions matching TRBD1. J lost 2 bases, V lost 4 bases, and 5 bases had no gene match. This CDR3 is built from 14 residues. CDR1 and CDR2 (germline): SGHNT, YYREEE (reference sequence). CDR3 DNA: TGTGCCAGCAGCCCTGGACAGGGAGCCTACGAGCAGTACTTC. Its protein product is CASSPGQGAYEQYF.

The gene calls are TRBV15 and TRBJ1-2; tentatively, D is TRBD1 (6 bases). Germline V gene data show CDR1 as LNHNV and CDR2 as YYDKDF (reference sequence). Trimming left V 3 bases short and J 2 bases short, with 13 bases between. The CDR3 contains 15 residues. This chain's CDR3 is CATSRRTAENYGYTF. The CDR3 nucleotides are TGTGCCACCAGCAGGAGGACAGCCGAGAACTATGGCTACACCTTC.

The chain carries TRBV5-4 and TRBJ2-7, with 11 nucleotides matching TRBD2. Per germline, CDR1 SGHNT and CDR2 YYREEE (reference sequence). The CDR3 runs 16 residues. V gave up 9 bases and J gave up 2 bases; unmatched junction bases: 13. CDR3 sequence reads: CATSGTSGADTYEQYF. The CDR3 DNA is TGTGCCACTTCCGGGACTAGCGGAGCAGACACCTACGAGCAGTACTTC.

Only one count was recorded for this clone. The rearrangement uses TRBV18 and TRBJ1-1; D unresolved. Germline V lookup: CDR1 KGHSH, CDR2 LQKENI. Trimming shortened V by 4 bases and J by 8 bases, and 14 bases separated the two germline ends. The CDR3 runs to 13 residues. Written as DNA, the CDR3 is TGTGCCAGCTCACTCTCGGAGGGAGGCGAAGCTTTCTTT. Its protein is CASSLSEGGEAFF.

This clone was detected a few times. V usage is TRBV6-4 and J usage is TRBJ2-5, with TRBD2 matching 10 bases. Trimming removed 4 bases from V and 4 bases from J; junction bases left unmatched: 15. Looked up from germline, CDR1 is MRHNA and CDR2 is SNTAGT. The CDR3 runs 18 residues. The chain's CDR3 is CASSGSEPGSGGAETQYF. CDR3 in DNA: TGTGCCAGCAGTGGCTCAGAGCCGGGGAGCGGGGGGGCAGAGACCCAGTACTTC.

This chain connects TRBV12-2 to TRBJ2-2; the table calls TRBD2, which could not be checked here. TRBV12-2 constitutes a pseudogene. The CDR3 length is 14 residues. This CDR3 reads CASRLGGWGGELFF. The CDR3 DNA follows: TGTGCAAGTCGCTTAGGAGGGTGGGGCGGGGAGCTGTTTTTT.

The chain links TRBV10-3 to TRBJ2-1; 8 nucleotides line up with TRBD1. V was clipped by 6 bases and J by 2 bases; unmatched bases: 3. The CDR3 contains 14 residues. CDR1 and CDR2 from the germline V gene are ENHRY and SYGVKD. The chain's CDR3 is CAIRGTGTYNEQFF. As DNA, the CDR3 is TGTGCCATCAGGGGGACAGGTACCTACAATGAGCAGTTCTTC.

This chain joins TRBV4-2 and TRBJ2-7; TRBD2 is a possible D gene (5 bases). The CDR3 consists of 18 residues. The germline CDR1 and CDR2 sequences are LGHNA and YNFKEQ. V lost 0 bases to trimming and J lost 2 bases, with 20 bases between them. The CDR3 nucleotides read TGTGCCAGCAGCCAAGATGGGGAGCCTGGTGGTGGAACCTACGAGCAGTACTTC. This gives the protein CASSQDGEPGGGTYEQYF.

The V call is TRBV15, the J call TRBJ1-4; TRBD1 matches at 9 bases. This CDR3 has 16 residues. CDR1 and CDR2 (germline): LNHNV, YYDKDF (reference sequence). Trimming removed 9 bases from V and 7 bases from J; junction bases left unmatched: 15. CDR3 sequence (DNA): TGTGCCACGGACTGGTCCGGGACAGGGCTCGTTGAAAAACTGTTTTTT. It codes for CATDWSGTGLVEKLFF.

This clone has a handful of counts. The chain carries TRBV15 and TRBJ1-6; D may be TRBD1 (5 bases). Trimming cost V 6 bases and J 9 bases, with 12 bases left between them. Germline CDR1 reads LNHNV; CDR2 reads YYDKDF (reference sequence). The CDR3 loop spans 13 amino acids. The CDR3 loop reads CATRSGYGSPLHF. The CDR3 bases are TGTGCCACCAGGTCAGGGTATGGTTCACCCCTCCACTTT. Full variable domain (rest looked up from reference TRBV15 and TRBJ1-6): DAMVIQNPRYQVTQFGKPVTLSCSQTLNHNVMYWYQQKSSQAPKLLFHYYDKDFNNEADTPDNFQSRRPNTSFCFLDIRSPGLGDTAMYLCATRSGYGSPLHFGNGTRLTVT.

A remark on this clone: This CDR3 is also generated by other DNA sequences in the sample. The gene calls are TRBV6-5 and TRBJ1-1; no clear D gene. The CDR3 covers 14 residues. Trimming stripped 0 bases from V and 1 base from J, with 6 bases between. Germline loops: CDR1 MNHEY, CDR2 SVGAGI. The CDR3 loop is CASSYSEGNTEAFF. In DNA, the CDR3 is TGTGCCAGCAGTTACTCCGAGGGGAACACTGAAGCTTTCTTT.

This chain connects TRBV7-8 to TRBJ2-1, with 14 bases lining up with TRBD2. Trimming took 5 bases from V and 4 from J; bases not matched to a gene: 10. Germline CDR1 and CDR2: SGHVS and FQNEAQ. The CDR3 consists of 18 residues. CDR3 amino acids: CASSMGLAGAVEYNEQFF. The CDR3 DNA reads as TGTGCCAGCAGCATGGGACTAGCGGGAGCGGTAGAGTACAATGAGCAGTTCTTC.

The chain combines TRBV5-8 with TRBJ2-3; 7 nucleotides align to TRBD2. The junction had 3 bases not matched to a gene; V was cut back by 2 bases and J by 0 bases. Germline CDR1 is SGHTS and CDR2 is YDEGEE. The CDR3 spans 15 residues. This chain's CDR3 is CASSLLAGSTDTQYF. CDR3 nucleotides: TGTGCCAGCAGCTTATTAGCGGGTAGCACAGATACGCAGTATTTT.

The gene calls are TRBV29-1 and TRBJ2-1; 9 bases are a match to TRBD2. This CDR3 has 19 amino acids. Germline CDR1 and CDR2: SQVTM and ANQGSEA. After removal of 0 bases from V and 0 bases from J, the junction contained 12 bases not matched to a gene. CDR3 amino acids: CSVEESLAGEHRSYNEQFF. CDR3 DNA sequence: TGCAGCGTTGAAGAATCCTTAGCGGGGGAACACCGCTCCTACAATGAGCAGTTCTTC.

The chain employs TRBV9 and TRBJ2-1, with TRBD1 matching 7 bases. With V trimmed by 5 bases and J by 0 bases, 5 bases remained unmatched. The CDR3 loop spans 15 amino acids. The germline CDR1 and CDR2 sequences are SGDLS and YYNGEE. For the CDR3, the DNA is TGTGCCAGCAGTGAACAGGGGAGCTCCTACAATGAGCAGTTCTTC. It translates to CASSEQGSSYNEQFF.

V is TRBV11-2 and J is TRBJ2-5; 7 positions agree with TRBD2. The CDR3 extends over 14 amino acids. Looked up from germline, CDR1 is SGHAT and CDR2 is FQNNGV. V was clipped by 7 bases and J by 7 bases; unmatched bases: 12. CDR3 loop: CASKRDYEVGTQYF. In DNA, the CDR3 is TGTGCCAGCAAACGGGACTACGAAGTAGGGACCCAGTACTTC.

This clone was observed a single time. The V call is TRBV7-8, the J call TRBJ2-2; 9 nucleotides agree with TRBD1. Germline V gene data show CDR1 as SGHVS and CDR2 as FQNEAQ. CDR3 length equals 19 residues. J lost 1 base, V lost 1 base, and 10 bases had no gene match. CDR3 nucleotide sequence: TGTGCCAGCAGCTTAGGGAAGCCTAGGGGACAGGGGAACACCGGGGAGCTGTTTTTT. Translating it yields CASSLGKPRGQGNTGELFF. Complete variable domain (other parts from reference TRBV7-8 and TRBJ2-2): GAGVSQSPRYKVAKRGQDVALRCDPISGHVSLFWYQQALGQGPEFLTYFQNEAQLDKSGLPSDRFFAERPEGSVSTLKIQRTQQEDSAVYLCASSLGKPRGQGNTGELFFGEGSRLTVL.

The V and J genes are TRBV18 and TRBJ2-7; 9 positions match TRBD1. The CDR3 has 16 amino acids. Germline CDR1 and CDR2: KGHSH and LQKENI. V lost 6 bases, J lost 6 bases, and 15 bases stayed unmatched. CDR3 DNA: TGTGCCAGCTCGACCCTGGGAACAGGGGGCCTTCGCGAGCAGTACTTC. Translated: CASSTLGTGGLREQYF.

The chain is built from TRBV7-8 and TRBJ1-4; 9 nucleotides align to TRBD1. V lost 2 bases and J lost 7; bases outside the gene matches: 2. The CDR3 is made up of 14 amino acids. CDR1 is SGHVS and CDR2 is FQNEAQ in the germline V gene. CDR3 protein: CASSLRDRVEKLFF. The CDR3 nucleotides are TGTGCCAGCAGCTTAAGGGACAGGGTTGAAAAACTGTTTTTT.

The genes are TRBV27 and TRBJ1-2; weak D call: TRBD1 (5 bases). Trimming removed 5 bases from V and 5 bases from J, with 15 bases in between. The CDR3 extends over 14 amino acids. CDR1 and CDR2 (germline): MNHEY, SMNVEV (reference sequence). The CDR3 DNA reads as TGTGCCAGCAGTCCTCAGGGTTTTGGGTATGGCTACACCTTC. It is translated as CASSPQGFGYGYTF.

The CDR3 coding sequence is TGTGCCAGCAGTTCTCCGGGACAGGGGTTCTATGGCTACACCTTC. It codes for CASSSPGQGFYGYTF. The J gene is TRBJ1-2, the V gene TRBV27, with 10 bases aligning to TRBD1. J gave up 4 bases and V 4 bases, and 6 bases lay outside the gene matches. The CDR3 totals 15 residues. Germline V gene lookup returns CDR1 MNHEY and CDR2 SMNVEV (reference sequence).

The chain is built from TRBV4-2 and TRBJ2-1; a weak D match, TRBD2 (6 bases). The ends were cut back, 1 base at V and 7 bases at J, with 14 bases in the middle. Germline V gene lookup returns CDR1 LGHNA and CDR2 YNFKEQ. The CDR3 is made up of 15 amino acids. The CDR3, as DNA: TGTGCCAGCAGCCAAGCCCCCTCCGGGACTAATGAGCAGTTCTTC. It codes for CASSQAPSGTNEQFF.

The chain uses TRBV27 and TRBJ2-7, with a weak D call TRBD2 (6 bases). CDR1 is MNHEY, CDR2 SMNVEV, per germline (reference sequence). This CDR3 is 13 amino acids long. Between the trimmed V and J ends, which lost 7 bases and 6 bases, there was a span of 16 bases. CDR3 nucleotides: TGTGCCAGCACCAACGGAGGGACGGGCGAGCAGTACTTC. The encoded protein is CASTNGGTGEQYF.

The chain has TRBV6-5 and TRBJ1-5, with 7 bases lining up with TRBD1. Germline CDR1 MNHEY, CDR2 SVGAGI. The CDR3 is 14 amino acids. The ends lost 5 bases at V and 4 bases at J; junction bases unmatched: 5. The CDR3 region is CASSPRGPNQPQHF. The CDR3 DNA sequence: TGTGCCAGCAGTCCGAGGGGGCCAAATCAGCCCCAGCATTTT.